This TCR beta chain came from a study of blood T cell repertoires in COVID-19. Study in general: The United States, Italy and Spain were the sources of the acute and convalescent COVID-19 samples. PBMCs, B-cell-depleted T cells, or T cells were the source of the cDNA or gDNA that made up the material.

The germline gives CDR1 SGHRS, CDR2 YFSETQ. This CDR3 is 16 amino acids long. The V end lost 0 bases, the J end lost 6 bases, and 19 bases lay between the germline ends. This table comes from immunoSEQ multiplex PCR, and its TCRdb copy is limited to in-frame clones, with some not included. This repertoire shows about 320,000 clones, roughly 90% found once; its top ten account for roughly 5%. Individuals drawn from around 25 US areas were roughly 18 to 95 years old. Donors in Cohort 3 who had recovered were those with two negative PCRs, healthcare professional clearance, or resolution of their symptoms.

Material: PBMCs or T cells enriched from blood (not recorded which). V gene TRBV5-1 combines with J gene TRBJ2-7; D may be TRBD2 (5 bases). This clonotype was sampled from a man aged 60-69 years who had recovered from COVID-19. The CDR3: CASSLAGIGIGTEQYF. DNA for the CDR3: TGCGCCAGCAGCTTGGCCGGTATCGGGATCGGAACCGAGCAGTACTTC. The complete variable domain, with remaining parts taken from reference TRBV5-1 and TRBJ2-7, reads KAGVTQTPRYLIKTRGQQVTLSCSPISGHRSVSWYQQTPGQGLQFLFEYFSETQRNKGNFPGRFSGRQFSNSRSEMNVSTLELGDSALYLCASSLAGIGIGTEQYFGPGTRLTVT.